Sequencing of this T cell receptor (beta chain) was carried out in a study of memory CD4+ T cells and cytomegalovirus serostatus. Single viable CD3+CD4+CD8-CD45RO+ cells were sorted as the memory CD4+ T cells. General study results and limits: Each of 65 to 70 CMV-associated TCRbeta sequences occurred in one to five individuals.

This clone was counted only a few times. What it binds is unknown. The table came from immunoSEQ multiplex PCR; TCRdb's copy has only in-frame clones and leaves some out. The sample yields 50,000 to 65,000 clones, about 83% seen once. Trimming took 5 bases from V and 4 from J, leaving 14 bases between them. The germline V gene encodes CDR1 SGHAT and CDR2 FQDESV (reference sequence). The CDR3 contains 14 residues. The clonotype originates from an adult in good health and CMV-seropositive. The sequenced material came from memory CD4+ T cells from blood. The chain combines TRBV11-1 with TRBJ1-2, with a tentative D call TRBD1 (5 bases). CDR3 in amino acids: CASSPNGGSYGYTF. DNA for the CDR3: TGTGCCAGCAGCCCCAACGGGGGTTCCTATGGCTACACCTTC.